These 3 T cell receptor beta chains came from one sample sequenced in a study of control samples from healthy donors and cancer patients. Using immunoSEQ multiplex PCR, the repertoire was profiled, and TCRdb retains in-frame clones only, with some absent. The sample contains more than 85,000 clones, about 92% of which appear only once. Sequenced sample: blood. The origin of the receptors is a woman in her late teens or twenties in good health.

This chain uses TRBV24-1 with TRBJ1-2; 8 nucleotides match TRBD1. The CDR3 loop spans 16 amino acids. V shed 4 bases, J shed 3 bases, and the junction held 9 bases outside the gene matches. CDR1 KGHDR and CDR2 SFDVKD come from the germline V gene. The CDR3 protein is CATSETGTGKDYGYTF. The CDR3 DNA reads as TGTGCCACCAGTGAAACCGGGACAGGAAAAGACTATGGCTACACCTTC.

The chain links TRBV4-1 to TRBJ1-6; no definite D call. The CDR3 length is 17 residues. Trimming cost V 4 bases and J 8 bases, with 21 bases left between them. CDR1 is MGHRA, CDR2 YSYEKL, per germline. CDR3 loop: CASSPGWGAVSDSPLHF. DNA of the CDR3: TGCGCCAGCAGCCCAGGATGGGGAGCAGTCAGCGATTCACCCCTCCACTTT.

The CDR3 loop is CASSWTGRGEAFF. Written as DNA, the CDR3 is TGTGCCAGCAGTTGGACAGGCCGGGGTGAAGCTTTCTTT. The chain has TRBV27 and TRBJ1-1; 7 bases are shared with TRBD1. The trim removed 4 bases at V and 7 bases at J, leaving 6 bases unmatched. CDR1 is MNHEY, CDR2 SMNVEV, per germline (reference sequence). The CDR3 runs to 13 residues.